This entry lists 19 T cell receptor beta chains sequenced from one sample in a study of blood T cell repertoires in COVID-19. Sequencing was performed with immunoSEQ multiplex PCR; in TCRdb, only in-frame clones are kept and a portion is missing. The sample has approximately 53,000 clones, roughly 82% seen once. Sequenced input: peripheral blood. These receptors all stem from a woman between 55 and 75 years old with acute or convalescent COVID-19.

The sample holds a few counts of this clone. The V call is TRBV4-2, the J call TRBJ1-1; D call uncertain. V was shortened by 0 bases and J by 2 bases, with 16 bases between the two germline ends. Per germline, CDR1 LGHNA and CDR2 YNFKEQ. This CDR3 is built from 17 residues. The CDR3 loop reads CASSQDGEGKGNTEAFF. The CDR3, as DNA: TGTGCCAGCAGCCAAGACGGAGAGGGAAAGGGAAACACTGAAGCTTTCTTT.

This rearrangement joins TRBV6-5 to TRBJ2-1, with 8 nucleotides matching TRBD2. The V segment lost 0 bases and the J segment 1 base; nucleotides outside the gene matches: 2. Germline CDR1 reads MNHEY; CDR2 reads SVGAGI. The CDR3 contains 16 residues. CDR3 loop: CASSYSVAGSYNEQFF. CDR3 coding DNA: TGTGCCAGCAGTTACTCAGTAGCGGGGTCCTACAATGAGCAGTTCTTC.

The chain has TRBV5-6 and TRBJ1-1, with 7 bases identical to TRBD1. CDR1 is SGHDT and CDR2 is YYEEEE in the germline V gene. Trimming removed 5 bases from V and 5 bases from J; junction bases left unmatched: 18. The CDR3 covers 17 residues. CDR3 region: CASSPKSFYRGSTEAFF. CDR3 bases: TGTGCCAGCAGTCCTAAAAGTTTCTACAGGGGATCTACTGAAGCTTTCTTT. Looking up the rest from reference TRBV5-6 and TRBJ1-1 gives the full variable domain: DAGVTQSPTHLIKTRGQQVTLRCSPKSGHDTVSWYQQALGQGPQFIFQYYEEEERQRGNFPDRFSGHQFPNYSSELNVNALLLGDSALYLCASSPKSFYRGSTEAFFGQGTRLTVV.

This rearrangement joins TRBV2 to TRBJ1-2; TRBD1 matches at 8 bases. Germline trimming cut 8 bases from V and 4 bases from J; bases unmatched to any gene: 6. The V gene's germline CDR1 is SNHLY and CDR2 FYNNEI. The CDR3 sequence is 13 residues long. The CDR3 is CASGQGHLYGYTF. Written as DNA, the CDR3 is TGTGCCAGCGGACAGGGTCACCTCTATGGCTACACCTTC.

This chain joins TRBV3-1 (or the pseudogene TRBV3-2) and TRBJ1-2, with D possibly TRBD1 on 5 matching bases. The CDR3 loop spans 12 amino acids. Germline CDR1 reads LGHDT; CDR2 reads YNNKEL (reference sequence). V dropped 3 bases and J dropped 8 bases, with 10 bases sitting between them. DNA of the CDR3: TGTGCCAGCAGCCACGGGGGTGGCGGCTACACCTTC. This codes for CASSHGGGGYTF.

This chain uses TRBV11-2 with TRBJ2-1; TRBD2 matches at 11 bases. Germline CDR1 and CDR2: SGHAT and FQNNGV. The CDR3 is 17 residues long. Trimming cost V 3 bases and J 8 bases; bases outside gene matches: 12. The CDR3 is CASSLGASGGLIDEQFF. CDR3 in DNA: TGTGCCAGCAGCTTGGGGGCTAGCGGGGGGTTGATCGATGAGCAGTTCTTC.

This chain uses TRBV5-1 with TRBJ1-2, with 9 positions matching TRBD1. CDR1 SGHRS and CDR2 YFSETQ come from the germline V gene. With 4 bases clipped from V and 3 bases from J, the junction kept 7 bases outside the gene matches. This CDR3 has 15 residues. The CDR3 coding sequence is TGCGCCAGCAGCATCGGGACAGGGCCTGACTATGGCTACACCTTC. This sequence encodes CASSIGTGPDYGYTF.

This sequence joins TRBV30 and TRBJ2-3; 9 bases fit TRBD2. J gave up 2 bases and V 4 bases, and 1 base lay outside the gene matches. Germline-derived CDR1 and CDR2 are GTSNPN and SVGIG (reference sequence). The CDR3 has 13 residues. The CDR3 nucleotides are TGTGCCTGGACTAGCGGGACCACAGATACGCAGTATTTT. It encodes CAWTSGTTDTQYF. Full variable domain (outside the CDR3, taken from reference TRBV30 and TRBJ2-3): SQTIHQWPATLVQPVGSPLSLECTVEGTSNPNLYWYRQAAGRGLQLLFYSVGIGQISSEVPQNLSASRPQDRQFILSSKKLLLSDSGFYLCAWTSGTTDTQYFGPGTRLTVL.

This clone has just one count. This chain connects TRBV6-5 to TRBJ1-5; 9 bases map to TRBD1. Germline CDR1 and CDR2: MNHEY and SVGAGI. V shed 6 bases, J shed 6 bases, and the junction held 9 bases outside the gene matches. This CDR3 has 15 residues. CDR3: CASREYRGLSQPQHF. The CDR3 coding sequence is TGTGCCAGCAGGGAGTACAGGGGGCTCAGTCAGCCCCAGCATTTT.

The V gene is TRBV6-5, the J gene TRBJ1-1; TRBD1 aligns across 8 bases. Germline V gives CDR1 MNHEY, CDR2 SVGAGI. J gave up 3 bases and V 9 bases, and 6 bases lay outside the gene matches. This CDR3 spans 13 amino acids. The DNA of the CDR3 is TGTGCCAGTAACAGGGGGGCGGACACTGAAGCTTTCTTT. This codes for CASNRGADTEAFF.

The chain uses TRBV19 and TRBJ2-7, with 7 bases that match TRBD1. Germline assignment: CDR1 LNHDA and CDR2 SQIVND (reference sequence). The CDR3 is 14 amino acids. V gave up 2 bases and J gave up 6 bases; unmatched junction bases: 7. Here the CDR3 reads CASSITGANSEQYF. CDR3 DNA sequence: TGTGCCAGTAGTATAACAGGGGCGAACTCCGAGCAGTACTTC.

The gene calls are TRBV25-1 and TRBJ1-2, with TRBD1 as a possible D gene (5 bases). Deletions cut 3 bases from V and 4 bases from J, with 9 bases between. Germline V gene lookup returns CDR1 MGHDK and CDR2 SYGVNS. This CDR3 has 13 residues. Written as DNA, the CDR3 is TGTGCCAGCAGTGAGGGGGGGGTCTATGGCTACACCTTC. It translates to CASSEGGVYGYTF.

The chain joins TRBV28 to TRBJ1-4, with a tentative D call TRBD1 (6 bases). Trimming cost V 8 bases and J 8 bases, with 6 bases left between them. Germline lookup yields CDR1 MDHEN and CDR2 SYDVKM. The CDR3 is 10 amino acids. Written as DNA, the CDR3 is TGTGCCAGCCAGGGGGAAAAACTGTTTTTT. Its protein is CASQGEKLFF.

J is TRBJ2-5 and V is TRBV10-3; 7 positions agree with TRBD1. With V trimmed by 5 bases and J by 2 bases, 5 bases remained unmatched. The CDR3 has 14 residues. The germline gives CDR1 ENHRY, CDR2 SYGVKD. This CDR3 is CAISKSGQQETQYF. DNA for the CDR3: TGTGCCATCAGTAAATCGGGACAGCAAGAGACCCAGTACTTC.

V and J are TRBV6-6 and TRBJ2-3; 9 positions agree with TRBD2. The CDR3 loop spans 16 amino acids. Germline V gene lookup returns CDR1 MNHNY and CDR2 SVGAGI (reference sequence). The V gene end was trimmed by 5 bases and the J gene end by 7 bases; junction bases not matched to a gene: 13. For the CDR3, the DNA is TGTGCCAGCAGTCGAGCCTTAGCGGGAGCACTGAATACGCAGTATTTT. This codes for CASSRALAGALNTQYF.

The rearrangement links TRBV6-6 to TRBJ1-2; D is unclear. With 2 bases removed from V and 4 bases from J, the gap between germline ends came to 8 bases. The CDR3 sequence is 13 residues long. Germline V gives CDR1 MNHNY, CDR2 SVGAGI (reference sequence). The CDR3 DNA reads TGTGCCAGCAGTTACGAAGCGTTCTATGGCTACACCTTC. This encodes CASSYEAFYGYTF.

The chain employs TRBV6-6 and TRBJ1-2; 7 nucleotides match TRBD1. Germline trimming cut 7 bases from V and 2 bases from J; bases unmatched to any gene: 7. The CDR3 runs 14 residues. CDR1 MNHNY and CDR2 SVGAGI come from the germline V gene (reference sequence). Written as DNA, the CDR3 is TGTGCCAGCAACCCCGACAGGGAGAACTATGGCTACACCTTC. Protein sequence: CASNPDRENYGYTF.

The chain links TRBV4-1 to TRBJ1-4; D is ambiguous. The length of the CDR3 is 15 residues. The ends were cut back, 1 base at V and 3 bases at J, with 9 bases in the middle. Germline CDR1 and CDR2: MGHRA and YSYEKL. The CDR3 spells CASSQVEVANEKLFF. The CDR3 DNA sequence: TGCGCCAGCAGCCAAGTGGAGGTGGCTAATGAAAAACTGTTTTTT.

The gene calls are TRBV5-1 and TRBJ2-7; TRBD1 aligns across 11 bases. Germline lookup yields CDR1 SGHRS and CDR2 YFSETQ. The CDR3 runs to 15 residues. Trimming removed 0 bases from V and 3 bases from J; junction bases left unmatched: 2. The CDR3 DNA reads as TGCGCCAGCAGCTTGGGGACAGGGGGCTACTACGAGCAGTACTTC. Residues: CASSLGTGGYYEQYF.